This T cell receptor (beta chain) was profiled in a study of OX40 agonist ivuxolimab in advanced cancers. This CDR3 comprises 16 residues. V trimming: 8 bases; J trimming: 2 bases; junction bases outside the gene matches: 11. Germline-derived CDR1 and CDR2 are MDHEN and SYDVKM. The sample holds one count of this clone. Profiling relied on immunoSEQ multiplex PCR, and the TCRdb table lists in-frame clones only, not all of them. The sample carries some 80,000 clones, roughly four fifths recorded once. The V call is TRBV28, the J call TRBJ1-4; 7 positions match TRBD1. The TCR comes from an adult with an advanced solid tumor such as melanoma, head and neck, liver or kidney cancer. Material: CD4+ or CD8+ T cells sorted from blood, obtained in a trial of the OX40 agonist ivuxolimab. CDR3 amino acids: CASVGTEAQTNEKLFF. CDR3 nucleotides: TGTGCCAGCGTAGGGACAGAAGCTCAGACTAATGAAAAACTGTTTTTT.